The rows below give T cell receptor beta chains drawn from one sample of a study of early T cells in non-severe SARS-CoV-2 infection. One entry per CDR3 protein, called by TCRdb with MiXCR from the 5' RACE reads. The sample includes 97,000 or so distinct CDR3 sequences, about 10% seen only once; the top ten take about 4.5%. The sequenced sample was whole blood, obtained at baseline. The source of these receptors is an adult who was a healthcare worker with PCR-confirmed SARS-CoV-2 infection or an uninfected control (not recorded which). CDR3s include the opening cysteine and the closing phenylalanine or tryptophan. Each record gives: V gene, clone size, J gene, D gene, CDR3 DNA, CDR3 protein. A D gene is named only where the DNA matches it firmly. Rows may omit the clone size; those that give it use once, few, many or a size class.

TRBV6-5,few,TRBJ1-2,NA,TGTGCCACGTCCTGGGCGGTGAACTATGGCTACACCTTC,CATSWAVNYGYTF
TRBV30,few,TRBJ1-6,NA,TGTGCCTGGAGCCCCTCTGGGTACTCACCCCTCCACTTT,CAWSPSGYSPLHF
TRBV5-1,many,TRBJ2-1,NA,TGCGCCAGCAGCTTGGGGAGGGCCGGTGAGCAGTTCTTC,CASSLGRAGEQFF
TRBV7-3,many,TRBJ2-1,TRBD1,TGTGCCAGCAGCCTCACTGACAGGGGGCAGTTTGGTGAGCAGTTCTTC,CASSLTDRGQFGEQFF
TRBV7-3,NA,TRBJ2-1,TRBD2,TGTGCCAGCAGCTCGATCGGGACTAACCGTGAGCAGTTCTTC,CASSSIGTNREQFF
TRBV2,many,TRBJ1-5,NA,TGTGCCAGCAGTGAAAGGGGCAGAAGCAATCAGCCCCAGCATTTT,CASSERGRSNQPQHF
TRBV27,NA,TRBJ2-2,NA,TGTGCCAGCAGTTTAAGGGTAGGGGCCGGGGAGCTGTTTTTT,CASSLRVGAGELFF
TRBV7-2,many,TRBJ2-7,TRBD2,TGTGCCAGCAGCTTAGTTCTAGCGGGAGGGCGGGAGCAGTACTTC,CASSLVLAGGREQYF
TRBV5-1,few,TRBJ2-2,TRBD2,TGCGCCAGCAGCTCCGATACTAGCGGGGTAACCGGGGAGCTGTTTTTT,CASSSDTSGVTGELFF
TRBV7-2,NA,TRBJ2-1,TRBD2,TGTGCCAGCATGCTAGCGGGCTCCTACAATGAGCAGTTCTTC,CASMLAGSYNEQFF
TRBV5-1,NA,TRBJ2-7,NA,TGCGCCAGCAGCTTGGCGGCTTACGAGCAGTACTTC,CASSLAAYEQYF
TRBV9,NA,TRBJ2-3,NA,TGTGCCAGCAGCGGTCGGGGGAGCACAGATACGCAGTATTTT,CASSGRGSTDTQYF
TRBV7-6,many,TRBJ1-1,NA,TGTGCCAGCAGCTTTTCGACATATAATGAAGCTTTCTTT,CASSFSTYNEAFF
TRBV29-1,many,TRBJ1-5,NA,TGCAGCGTTGCCGGAACGAATCAGCCCCAGCATTTT,CSVAGTNQPQHF
TRBV20-1,NA,TRBJ2-7,NA,TGCAGTGCCCCACTGGCGGGCGGACACGAGCAGTACTTC,CSAPLAGGHEQYF
TRBV9,many,TRBJ2-3,TRBD2,TGTGCCAGCAGCGTAGCGATAGCGGGGGGCACAGATACGCAGTATTTT,CASSVAIAGGTDTQYF
TRBV5-8,many,TRBJ2-7,NA,TGTGCCAGCAGCCTTCGGACAGTTTCCTACGAGCAGTACTTC,CASSLRTVSYEQYF
TRBV14,NA,TRBJ2-7,NA,TGTGCCAGCAGCCTGCTCCCTAGCTCCTACGAGCAGTACTTC,CASSLLPSSYEQYF
TRBV12-3/TRBV12-4,NA,TRBJ2-1,TRBD1,TGTGCCAGCAGTTTGATTTGGGGACAGGGGGATAATGAGCAGTTCTTC,CASSLIWGQGDNEQFF
TRBV12-3/TRBV12-4,many,TRBJ2-7,TRBD1,TGTGCCAGCAGTTATTGGACAGGGGGCTTGTACTTC,CASSYWTGGLYF
TRBV29-1,many,TRBJ2-3,TRBD2,TGCAGCGCCCCGAGGCTAGCGGGGGGCAATACAGATACGCAGTATTTT,CSAPRLAGGNTDTQYF
TRBV2,few,TRBJ2-3,NA,TGTGCCAGCAGTAAAGGACTCACAGATACGCAGTATTTT,CASSKGLTDTQYF
TRBV29-1,once,TRBJ2-1,NA,TGCAGCGTTGATTTGGTGACTCATGGGGATGAGCAGTTCTTC,CSVDLVTHGDEQFF
TRBV6-5,few,TRBJ2-3,NA,TGTGCCAGCAGTTACTCCCGTTCTGCAGATACGCAGTATTTT,CASSYSRSADTQYF
TRBV16,NA,TRBJ1-6,NA,TGTGCCAGCAGCCAGCCACAGGGCATAGGATCACCCCTCCACTTT,CASSQPQGIGSPLHF
TRBV6-6,few,TRBJ1-1,TRBD1,TGTGCCAGCAGTCGCCGGGACAGGTTGAACACTGAAGCTTTCTTT,CASSRRDRLNTEAFF
TRBV6-6,many,TRBJ1-1,NA,TGTGCCAGCACCCTGTACAGGGACGTGGCTGAAGCTTTCTTT,CASTLYRDVAEAFF
TRBV7-3,many,TRBJ2-3,NA,TGTGCCAGCAGCCCACGGGGGCGGGGAGATACGCAGTATTTT,CASSPRGRGDTQYF
TRBV4-2,few,TRBJ1-2,NA,TGTGCCAGCTTACGGGCGGATTATGGCTACACCTTC,CASLRADYGYTF
TRBV6-5,many,TRBJ1-2,TRBD1,TGTGCCAGCAGTTACGACAGGGGCGAGGGCTACACCTTC,CASSYDRGEGYTF
TRBV6-2/TRBV6-3,NA,TRBJ2-5,TRBD1,TGTGCCAGCAGTCCGACCCTGGGACAGGGAGAAGAGACCCAGTACTTC,CASSPTLGQGEETQYF
TRBV20-1,few,TRBJ2-3,NA,TGCAGTGCTAGAGATTCGAGGGGACCTCCCACAGATACGCAGTATTTT,CSARDSRGPPTDTQYF
TRBV25-1,many,TRBJ2-6,NA,TGTGCCAGCAGGGGAACTGGGGCCAACGTCCTGACTTTC,CASRGTGANVLTF
TRBV9,few,TRBJ1-2,NA,TGTGCCAGCAGCGTAGGATCCGCGAATGAATATGGCTACACCTTC,CASSVGSANEYGYTF
TRBV5-1,few,TRBJ2-1,NA,TGCGCCAGCAGCATGCGACAGGCGTACAATGAGCAGTTCTTC,CASSMRQAYNEQFF
TRBV29-1,many,TRBJ1-2,TRBD1,TGCAGCGTTGAAGAGATGGACAGGGCCGTCTATGGCTACACCTTC,CSVEEMDRAVYGYTF
TRBV7-9,many,TRBJ1-1,TRBD1,TGTGCCAGCAGCTTGGGACAGGGGAGCACTGAAGCTTTCTTT,CASSLGQGSTEAFF
TRBV7-4,NA,TRBJ1-2,TRBD1,TGTGCCAGCAGCCGCCGGGACAGGGGTTCGAGTGGCTACACCTTC,CASSRRDRGSSGYTF
TRBV5-6,few,TRBJ2-3,NA,TGTGCCAGCAGCTGGCCCGGGGGCAATTACGTCACAGATACGCAGTATTTT,CASSWPGGNYVTDTQYF
TRBV5-8,NA,TRBJ1-1,NA,TGTGCCAGCAGCTTGTGGCAGGGCCTCACTGAAGCTTTCTTT,CASSLWQGLTEAFF
TRBV7-2,NA,TRBJ2-3,TRBD2,TGTGCCAGCAGCTCAACTAGCGGAGACACAGATACGCAGTATTTT,CASSSTSGDTDTQYF
TRBV14,NA,TRBJ2-7,NA,TGTGCCAGCAGCCTAGCGGGACAGGGCCTCGAGCGGTACTTC,CASSLAGQGLERYF
TRBV11-2,few,TRBJ2-1,NA,TGTGCCAGCAGCTTAGGTCCACAATCCTTCTACAATGAGCAGTTCTTC,CASSLGPQSFYNEQFF
TRBV10-2,NA,TRBJ2-3,TRBD1,TGCGCCAGCAACCAAGACAGGGCTACAGATACGCAGTATTTT,CASNQDRATDTQYF
TRBV25-1,NA,TRBJ2-1,NA,TGTGCCAGCAGTGGCCAAAAGGAGCCTAACAATGAGCAGTTCTTC,CASSGQKEPNNEQFF
TRBV3-1,few,TRBJ1-6,TRBD1,TGTGCCAGCAGCCAAGGCGGGACAGGGGAATCACCCCTCCACTTT,CASSQGGTGESPLHF
TRBV20-1,many,TRBJ2-7,NA,TGCAGTGCTGGGGTCCTGGCGGGCGAGCAGTACTTC,CSAGVLAGEQYF
TRBV30,many,TRBJ2-5,NA,TGTGCCTGGGGGGCGTTGGGCCAGCAAGAGACCCAGTACTTC,CAWGALGQQETQYF
TRBV12-3/TRBV12-4,few,TRBJ2-3,NA,TGTGCCAGCAGTGCGCGATCGACAGGACCCACAGATACGCAGTATTTT,CASSARSTGPTDTQYF
TRBV7-3,few,TRBJ2-2,NA,TGTGCCAGCAGTCATTTCGAACAGAACACCGGGGAGCTGTTTTTT,CASSHFEQNTGELFF
TRBV4-3,few,TRBJ2-3,TRBD2,TGCGCCAGCAGCCAAGAGAGTAGCGGGAGCACAGATACGCAGTATTTT,CASSQESSGSTDTQYF
TRBV10-2,NA,TRBJ1-5,NA,TGCGCCAGCAGTGAGACAGGAGGTCAGCCCCAGCATTTT,CASSETGGQPQHF